This TCR beta chain was sequenced for a study of monozygotic twins with inflammatory bowel disease. On this clonotype itself: Its target is unknown.

Broader study findings: Using the inverse Simpson index, IBD patients had lower TCRbeta diversity than healthy co-twins. Extra variability in the repertoires of patients may have come from differing immunosuppressive treatments.

The TCR libraries each used total RNA (approximately 3,300 ng per library). Using the 5' RACE reads, TCRdb records one entry per CDR3 protein without DNA. The sample includes about 300,000 distinct CDR3 sequences. The CDR3 loop spans 17 amino acids. CDR1 DFQATT and CDR2 SNEGSKA come from the germline V gene (reference sequence). Investigators pulled total RNA out of whole blood and did not sort T cells. The chain joins TRBV20-1 to TRBJ1-6; without DNA, the TCRdb call of TRBD1 cannot be checked. The source material was blood. This sequence was found in a human donor with ulcerative colitis or Crohn's disease, or a healthy co-twin of an affected twin (not recorded which). CDR3 protein: CSARDTGIIPYNSPLHF.